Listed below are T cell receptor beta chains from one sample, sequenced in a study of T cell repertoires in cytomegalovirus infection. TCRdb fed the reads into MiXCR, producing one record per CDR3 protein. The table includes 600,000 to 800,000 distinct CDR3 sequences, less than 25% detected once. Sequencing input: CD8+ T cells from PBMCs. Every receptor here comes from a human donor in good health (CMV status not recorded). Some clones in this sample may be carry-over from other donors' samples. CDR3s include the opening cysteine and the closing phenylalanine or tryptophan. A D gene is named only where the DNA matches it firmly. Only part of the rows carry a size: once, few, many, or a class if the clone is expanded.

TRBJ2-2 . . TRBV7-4 TGTGCCAGCAGCTCCCACAGGGTGGGGGAGCTGTTTTTT CASSSHRVGELFF
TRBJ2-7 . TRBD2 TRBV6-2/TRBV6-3 TGTGCCAGCGGGCTAGCGGGCGCCTACGAGCAGTACTTC CASGLAGAYEQYF
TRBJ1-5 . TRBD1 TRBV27 TGTGCCAACAACACGGGACAGGTAAATCAGCCCCAGCATTTT CANNTGQVNQPQHF
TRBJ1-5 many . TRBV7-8 TGTGCCAGCAGCCTTAGGGCCGACAGCTATAGCAATCAGCCCCAGCATTTT CASSLRADSYSNQPQHF
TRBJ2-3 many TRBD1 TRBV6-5 TGTGCCAGCAGTTACCTGGGACAGGGGTTTGCAGATACGCAGTATTTT CASSYLGQGFADTQYF
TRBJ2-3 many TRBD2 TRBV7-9 TGTGCCAGCAGCTCGGACGCGGGGGGCACGCAGTATTTT CASSSDAGGTQYF
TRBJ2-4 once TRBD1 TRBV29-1 TGCAGCGCTGAAAGGGACAGCCCTTACATTCAGTACTTC CSAERDSPYIQYF
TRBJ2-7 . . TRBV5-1 TGCGCCAGCAGCTTGGTGGACGGCGACTACGAGCAGTACTTC CASSLVDGDYEQYF
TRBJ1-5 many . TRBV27 TGTGCCAGCAGTTTTCTCAATCAGCCCCAGCATTTT CASSFLNQPQHF
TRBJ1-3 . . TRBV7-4 TGTGCCAGCAGCTTAGGGCCTCCCGACTCTGGAAACACCATATATTTT CASSLGPPDSGNTIYF
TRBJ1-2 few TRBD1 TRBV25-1 TGTGCCAGCAGTGAAGGGACAGGGCTTAAATATGGCTACACCTTC CASSEGTGLKYGYTF
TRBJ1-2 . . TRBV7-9 TGTGCCAGCAGCTTAGAGAACTATGGCTACACCTTC CASSLENYGYTF
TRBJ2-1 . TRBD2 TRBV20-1 TGCAGTGCTAGAACAACTAGCGGGGGGGCGATAAGCCTATCCTACAATGAGCAGTTCTTC CSARTTSGGAISLSYNEQFF
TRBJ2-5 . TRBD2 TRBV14 TGTGCCAGCAGCCAGATGGCGGGGGGCCCTCAGACCCAGTACTTC CASSQMAGGPQTQYF
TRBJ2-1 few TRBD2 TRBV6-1 TGTGCCAGCAGTGAATGGGATGGGACTAGTTCGAGTGAGCAGTTCTTC CASSEWDGTSSSEQFF
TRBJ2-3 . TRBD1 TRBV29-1 TGCAGCGCTGACAGGGGAAGGTTCCCCACAGATACGCAGTATTTT CSADRGRFPTDTQYF
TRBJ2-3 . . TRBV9 TGTGCCAGCAGCGCCAGGGGCGGTGGAGGCACAGATACGCAGTATTTT CASSARGGGGTDTQYF
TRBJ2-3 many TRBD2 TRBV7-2 TGTGCCAGCAGCTCGACTAGCGGGGGAACAGATACGCAGTATTTT CASSSTSGGTDTQYF
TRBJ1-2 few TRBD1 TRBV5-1 TGCGCCAGCAGCATCGGGACAGGGGGACCAAATGGCTACACCTTC CASSIGTGGPNGYTF
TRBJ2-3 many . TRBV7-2 TGTGCCAGCAGCCCGAGGGGGGTGCGCGCGGGGGTCACAGATACGCAGTATTTT CASSPRGVRAGVTDTQYF
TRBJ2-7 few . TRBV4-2 TGTGCCAGCAGCCAAGATCTCTACTACGAGCAGTACTTC CASSQDLYYEQYF
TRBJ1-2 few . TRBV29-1 TGCAGCGTTGAGGGGCAGTCTTACGGCTATGGCTACACCTTC CSVEGQSYGYGYTF
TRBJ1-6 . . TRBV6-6 TGTGCCAGCAGTTTTTCCCCCCCCGAGAGGGCTAATTCACCCCTCCACTTT CASSFSPPERANSPLHF
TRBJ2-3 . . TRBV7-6 TGTGCCAGCCTCCTATCGGGGTACACGAATACGCAGTATTTT CASLLSGYTNTQYF
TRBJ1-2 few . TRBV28 TGTGCCAGCAGGGATGTCGAGCGAGGCTACACCTTC CASRDVERGYTF
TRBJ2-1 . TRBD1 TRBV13 TGTGCCAGCAGCTTCTGGACAGGGAAAGATGAGCAGTTCTTC CASSFWTGKDEQFF
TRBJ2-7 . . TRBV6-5 TGTGCCAGCAGCCCTGTCCGCCCTACCTACGAGCAGTACTTC CASSPVRPTYEQYF
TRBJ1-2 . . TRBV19 TGTGCCAGTAGTACCCAGCGTGATGGCTACACCTTC CASSTQRDGYTF
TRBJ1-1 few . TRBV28 TGTGCCAGCAGTCCCTTAGGGGGGGCGGACACTGAAGCTTTCTTT CASSPLGGADTEAFF
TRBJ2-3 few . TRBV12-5 TGTGCTAGTGCCCTAGGGGGGAGCACAGATACGCAGTATTTT CASALGGSTDTQYF
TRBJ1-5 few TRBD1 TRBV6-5 TGTGCCAGCAGTTTGGGGACAGCGCATCAGCCCCAGCATTTT CASSLGTAHQPQHF
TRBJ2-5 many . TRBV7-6 TGTGCCAGCAGCCCTCTAGGTCCACCCCAGTACTTC CASSPLGPPQYF
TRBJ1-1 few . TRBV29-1 TGCAGCGTCCCCTGGGGAGAAGGGAAGGGCACTGAAGCTTTCTTT CSVPWGEGKGTEAFF
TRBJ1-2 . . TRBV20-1 TGCAGTGCTAGAGATTCTGGGGCGGGGACAAGAGCCAGAGGGACAAATGGCTACACCTTC CSARDSGAGTRARGTNGYTF
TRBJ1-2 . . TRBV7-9 TGTGCCAGCAGCTTAGGGAACAGGGCGGATGGCTACACCTTC CASSLGNRADGYTF
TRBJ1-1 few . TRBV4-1 TGCGCCAGCAGCCAAGGTCCCGGGGCCGGGTTGAACACTGAAGCTTTCTTT CASSQGPGAGLNTEAFF
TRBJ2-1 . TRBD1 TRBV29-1 TGCAGCGTTGCCACAGGGGGCGCCTACAATGAGCAGTTCTTC CSVATGGAYNEQFF
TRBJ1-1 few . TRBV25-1 TGTGCCAGCAGGTCGGGTACAAAGAGGAACACTGAAGCTTTCTTT CASRSGTKRNTEAFF
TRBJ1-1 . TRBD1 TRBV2 TGTGCCAGCAGTGCCACAGGGGGAGGTGACACTGAAGCTTTCTTT CASSATGGGDTEAFF
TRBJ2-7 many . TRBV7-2 TGTGCCAGCAGCTCAGAGGGGTACGAGCAGTACTTC CASSSEGYEQYF